This is a list of T cell receptor beta chains from one sample in a study of monozygotic twins with inflammatory bowel disease. TCRdb re-called the 5' RACE reads, yielding one record per CDR3 amino acid sequence without DNA. The listing contains about 210,000 distinct CDR3 sequences. Sequenced input: blood. The source of these receptors is a human donor with ulcerative colitis or Crohn's disease, or a healthy co-twin of an affected twin (not recorded which). Each CDR3 is given with its conserved first and last residue. Each record gives: CDR3 length, V gene, J gene, CDR3 protein.

len: 14; v_gene: TRBV28; j_gene: TRBJ1-4; CDR3aa: CASSFPRDNEKLFF
len: 13; v_gene: TRBV7-2; j_gene: TRBJ1-4; CDR3aa: CASSLYQIGKLFF
len: 15; v_gene: TRBV7-9; j_gene: TRBJ2-3; CDR3aa: CASGLAGLMMDTQYF
len: 15; v_gene: TRBV3-1; j_gene: TRBJ2-7; CDR3aa: CASSQDYRAGNEQYF
len: 14; v_gene: TRBV2; j_gene: TRBJ2-1; CDR3aa: CASSEGQGLNEQFF
len: 16; v_gene: TRBV5-1; j_gene: TRBJ2-7; CDR3aa: CASSFASGQLFYEQYF
len: 17; v_gene: TRBV12-3/TRBV12-4; j_gene: TRBJ1-5; CDR3aa: CASSLAPRGFSNQPQHF
len: 14; v_gene: TRBV6-5; j_gene: TRBJ2-7; CDR3aa: CASSSTGQRNEQYF
len: 14; v_gene: TRBV20-1; j_gene: TRBJ2-1; CDR3aa: CSATLGGWLHEQFF
len: 13; v_gene: TRBV29-1; j_gene: TRBJ2-3; CDR3aa: CSVEPRSPDTQYF
len: 13; v_gene: TRBV29-1; j_gene: TRBJ2-5; CDR3aa: CSALRYREETQYF
len: 15; v_gene: TRBV3-1; j_gene: TRBJ2-1; CDR3aa: CASSQVSGSYNEQFF
len: 19; v_gene: TRBV5-6; j_gene: TRBJ1-6; CDR3aa: CASSQWTGETSSYNSPLHF
len: 14; v_gene: TRBV12-3/TRBV12-4; j_gene: TRBJ1-1; CDR3aa: CASKLRGGDSEAFF
len: 17; v_gene: TRBV10-3; j_gene: TRBJ2-1; CDR3aa: CAISGSYGPRGDNEQFF
len: 14; v_gene: TRBV7-9; j_gene: TRBJ2-5; CDR3aa: CASSLPRAQETQYF